The source of this TCR beta chain is a study of blood T cell repertoires in COVID-19. On the study more broadly: Whether acute or convalescent, the COVID-19 samples came from the United States, Italy and Spain.

Participant-given clinical history determined each cohort assignment. Cohort 3 donors were reported recovered after two negative PCRs, clearance, or symptom resolution. Methods used by the authors: Amplified reference gene primers provided the basis for estimating nucleated cell counts. Clones were read by immunoSEQ multiplex PCR, and TCRdb kept only the in-frame ones, dropping some. V and J calls and clone size follow that table, whereas D and trimming were derived from the DNA. The sample has about 250,000 clones, 70% to 90% seen once. The CDR3 contains 14 residues. Trimming at V came to 6 bases and at J to 3 bases, leaving 7 bases not matched to a gene. Germline V gives CDR1 MNHEY, CDR2 SMNVEV (reference sequence).

Sequenced input: PBMCs or T cells enriched from blood (not recorded which). The sequence was obtained from a middle-aged man who had recovered from COVID-19. The chain joins TRBV27 to TRBJ1-1; 7 positions agree with TRBD1. CDR3 sequence (DNA): TGTGCCAGCAGACTAGGGGGCGCGGACACTGAAGCTTTCTTT. Amino acid sequence: CASRLGGADTEAFF.